Below are 18 T cell receptor beta chains sequenced from a single sample in a study of T cell responses to AZD1222 COVID-19 vaccine. Data came from immunoSEQ multiplex PCR; TCRdb stores just in-frame clones and leaves some out. Seen here are about 140,000 clones, roughly 92% observed once, and the top ten hold about 4.8%. This specimen consisted of peripheral blood, obtained on day 0 of AZD1222 vaccination. The receptors here all came from an adult in good health.

The chain has TRBV11-2 and TRBJ1-2; no firm D call. V was cut by 0 bases and J by 4 bases, with 15 bases left in between. CDR1 is SGHAT, CDR2 FQNNGV, per germline. The length of the CDR3 is 16 residues. CDR3 sequence: CASSLDAPSFGYGYTF. The CDR3 DNA is TGTGCCAGCAGCTTAGATGCCCCGAGTTTCGGCTATGGCTACACCTTC.

This sequence joins TRBV4-2 and TRBJ2-1; 7 nucleotides match TRBD2. The J segment lost 9 bases and the V segment lost 2 bases, leaving 16 bases of the junction unmatched. CDR1 and CDR2 (germline): LGHNA, YNFKEQ. The length of the CDR3 is 17 residues. The CDR3 nucleotides are TGTGCCAGCAGCCAAAGTACCGGGACTACTACAATGGGTGAGCAGTTCTTC. The encoded protein is CASSQSTGTTTMGEQFF.

The genes are TRBV6-1 and TRBJ1-1; the D is unclear. Germline V gene lookup returns CDR1 MNHNS and CDR2 SASEGT. The CDR3 is 13 amino acids. V was shortened by 2 bases and J by 7 bases, with 11 bases between the two germline ends. The CDR3 region has the DNA TGTGCCAGCAGTGAACCCGGGGTGATTGAAGCTTTCTTT. Encoded protein: CASSEPGVIEAFF.

The chain couples TRBV18 to TRBJ2-3; TRBD2 matches at 10 bases. This CDR3 spans 17 amino acids. Germline lookup yields CDR1 KGHSH and CDR2 LQKENI. The V segment lost 3 bases and the J segment 0 bases; nucleotides outside the gene matches: 6. The CDR3 coding sequence is TGTGCCAGCTCACCGAGACTAGCGGGCGTAAGCACAGATACGCAGTATTTT. This sequence encodes CASSPRLAGVSTDTQYF.

This clone was recorded a few times. The CDR3, as DNA: TGTGCCAGCAGCGACAGACTCTATGGCTACACCTTC. It translates to CASSDRLYGYTF. This sequence joins TRBV6-2 or TRBV6-3 and TRBJ1-2; TRBD1 might be the D (5 bases). The germline V gene has CDR1 MNHEY and CDR2 SVGEGT. V gave up 6 bases and J gave up 4 bases, with 9 bases separating them. There are 12 residues in the CDR3.

DNA of the CDR3: TGTGCCACCGCGATGGTCAAGGAGACCCAGTACTTC. This gives the protein CATAMVKETQYF. This sequence joins TRBV2 and TRBJ2-5; D not resolved. Trimming cost V 10 bases and J 5 bases, with 14 bases left between them. CDR1 and CDR2 (germline): SNHLY, FYNNEI. The length of the CDR3 is 12 residues. The whole variable domain, remainder taken from reference TRBV2 and TRBJ2-5, is EPEVTQTPSHQVTQMGQEVILRCVPISNHLYFYWYRQILGQKVEFLVSFYNNEISEKSEIFDDQFSVERPDGSNFTLKIRSTKLEDSAMYFCATAMVKETQYFGPGTRLLVL.

This clone was seen just once. J is TRBJ2-1 and V is TRBV6-5, with 12 bases matching TRBD2. CDR1 MNHEY and CDR2 SVGAGI come from the germline V gene. The CDR3 contains 15 residues. J gave up 14 bases and V 1 base, and 9 bases lay outside the gene matches. In DNA form, the CDR3 reads TGTGCCAGCAGTTACTGGCAGGGACTAGCGGGCCAGAAGTTCTTC. Residues: CASSYWQGLAGQKFF.

The chain is built from TRBV5-1 and TRBJ2-3, with 15 bases matching TRBD2. V was clipped by 4 bases and J by 1 base; unmatched bases: 7. Per germline, CDR1 SGHRS and CDR2 YFSETQ. The length of the CDR3 is 18 residues. The CDR3 region is CASSPGTSGGRRTDTQYF. The CDR3 region has the DNA TGCGCCAGCAGCCCCGGGACTAGCGGGGGGAGACGCACAGATACGCAGTATTTT.

The chain couples TRBV7-2 to TRBJ2-1, with 9 bases that match TRBD2. The CDR3 has 17 amino acids. Per germline, CDR1 SGHTA and CDR2 FQGNSA. Trimming removed 1 base from V and 4 bases from J; junction bases left unmatched: 8. The CDR3 DNA reads as TGTGCCAGCAGCTTAGTTTTTGGACTAGCGATTTACAATGAGCAGTTCTTC. This codes for CASSLVFGLAIYNEQFF. Using reference TRBV7-2 and TRBJ2-1 for the parts outside the CDR3, the full variable domain is GAGVSQSPSNKVTEKGKDVELRCDPISGHTALYWYRQSLGQGLEFLIYFQGNSAPDKSGLPSDRFSAERTGGSVSTLTIQRTQQEDSAVYLCASSLVFGLAIYNEQFFGPGTRLTVL.

In its sample, this clone was seen once. The CDR3: CASSSGRVSGANVLTF. CDR3 DNA: TGTGCCAGCTCATCGGGACGGGTCTCTGGGGCCAACGTCCTGACTTTC. The rearrangement links TRBV18 to TRBJ2-6; tentatively, D is TRBD1 or TRBD2 (5 bases each). The CDR3 has 16 amino acids. Germline loops: CDR1 KGHSH, CDR2 LQKENI. V was shortened by 5 bases and J by 0 bases, with 11 bases between the two germline ends.

V usage is TRBV6-2 or TRBV6-3 and J usage is TRBJ1-5; 7 positions match TRBD1. CDR3 length: 13 residues. J was trimmed by 6 bases and V by 6 bases; bases with no gene match: 5. The germline CDR1 and CDR2 sequences are MNHEY and SVGEGT. DNA of the CDR3: TGTGCCAGCAGCGGCGACAGGGCTCAGCCCCAGCATTTT. It translates to CASSGDRAQPQHF.

This chain links TRBV6-1 with TRBJ1-2; no clear D. V lost 1 base, J lost 4 bases, and 13 bases lay in between. Looked up from germline, CDR1 is MNHNS and CDR2 is SASEGT. The CDR3 runs to 15 residues. The CDR3 DNA reads TGTGCCAGCAGTGAAGAAGTAGGCAGAGTCTATGGCTACACCTTC. Translation: CASSEEVGRVYGYTF.

This clone is a singleton in its sample. V and J are TRBV11-2 and TRBJ2-7, with 11 bases identical to TRBD2. The V segment lost 5 bases and the J segment 3 bases; nucleotides outside the gene matches: 12. Per germline, CDR1 SGHAT and CDR2 FQNNGV. The CDR3 length is 17 residues. CDR3 residues: CASSIGLLTSGVYEQYF. CDR3 DNA sequence: TGTGCCAGCAGCATCGGACTCCTGACTAGCGGGGTCTACGAGCAGTACTTC.

This clone was picked up a small number of times. Written as DNA, the CDR3 is TGCGCCAGCAGCTTCGGCCAGACAGATACGCAGTATTTT. This translates into CASSFGQTDTQYF. The chain carries TRBV5-1 and TRBJ2-3; D not certain. The germline gives CDR1 SGHRS, CDR2 YFSETQ. The V end lost 2 bases, the J end lost 3 bases, and 7 bases lay between the germline ends. This CDR3 comprises 13 residues.

The chain employs TRBV12-3 or TRBV12-4 and TRBJ2-1, with D unresolved. V gave up 5 bases and J gave up 7 bases, with 12 bases separating them. The CDR3 spans 13 residues. The CDR3 DNA reads TGTGCCAGCAGTACTTATAGTGGGAATGAGCAGTTCTTC. Protein: CASSTYSGNEQFF.

V and J are TRBV19 and TRBJ2-5; 8 bases line up with TRBD1. Germline V gives CDR1 LNHDA, CDR2 SQIVND (reference sequence). Germline trimming cut 3 bases from V and 5 bases from J; bases unmatched to any gene: 11. This CDR3 has 16 residues. The CDR3 spells CASSMSGGRLGETQYF. The CDR3 nucleotides are TGTGCCAGTAGTATGTCAGGGGGCCGACTCGGGGAGACCCAGTACTTC.

This chain uses TRBV28 with TRBJ2-1, with 11 bases aligning to TRBD1. Germline V gene data show CDR1 as MDHEN and CDR2 as SYDVKM. V dropped 6 bases and J dropped 0; count of bases not matched to a gene: 1. CDR3 length: 15 residues. CDR3 coding DNA: TGTGCCAGCAGGGGGACAGGGGGCTCCTACAATGAGCAGTTCTTC. It translates to CASRGTGGSYNEQFF.

The chain is built from TRBV19 and TRBJ2-2; TRBD2 matches 10 bases. V shed 8 bases, J shed 4 bases, and the junction held 7 bases outside the gene matches. CDR3 length: 15 residues. CDR1 is LNHDA and CDR2 is SQIVND in the germline V gene (reference sequence). For the CDR3, the DNA is TGTGCCAGTCGATCTAGCGGGAGTGGCACCGGGGAGCTGTTTTTT. It is translated as CASRSSGSGTGELFF.